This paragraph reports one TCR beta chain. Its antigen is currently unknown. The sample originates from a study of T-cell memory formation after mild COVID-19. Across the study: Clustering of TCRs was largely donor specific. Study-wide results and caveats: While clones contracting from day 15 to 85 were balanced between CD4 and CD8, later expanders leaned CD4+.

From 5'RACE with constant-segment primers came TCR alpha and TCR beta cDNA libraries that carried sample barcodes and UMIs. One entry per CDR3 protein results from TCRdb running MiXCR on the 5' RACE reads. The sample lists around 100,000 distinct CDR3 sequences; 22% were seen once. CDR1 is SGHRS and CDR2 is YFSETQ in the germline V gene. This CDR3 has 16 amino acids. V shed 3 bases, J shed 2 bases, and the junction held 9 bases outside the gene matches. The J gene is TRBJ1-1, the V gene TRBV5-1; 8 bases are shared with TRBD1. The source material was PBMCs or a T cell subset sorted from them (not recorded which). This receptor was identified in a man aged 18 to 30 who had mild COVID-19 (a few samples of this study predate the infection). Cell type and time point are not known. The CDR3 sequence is CASSSGTGTSNTEAFF. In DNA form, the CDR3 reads TGCGCCAGCAGCTCCGGGACAGGAACTTCTAACACTGAAGCTTTCTTT.